Listed here is a single T cell receptor beta chain. Its antigen is not identified. There were TCR beta CDR3 regions amplified from RNA transcripts. Initially, a first-round RT-PCR of the TCR CDR3 employed the HTBI primer set. A single record per CDR3 protein comes from TCRdb applying MiXCR to the multiplex PCR reads. The sample records hundreds of thousands of distinct CDR3 sequences, about 14% being singletons. Researchers barred patients who had uncontrolled infection, other autoimmune disease, pregnancy or lactation. The PBMCs had their origin in approximately 10 ml of fresh peripheral blood. Looked up from germline, CDR1 is SGHTS and CDR2 is YDEGEE. The CDR3 loop spans 12 amino acids. J lost 12 bases, V lost 3 bases, and 5 bases had no gene match. This specimen comes from a study of T cells in Graves' hyperthyroidism and ophthalmopathy. General study results and limits: Researchers found most expanded thyroid clonotypes above 0.001 in blood as well. Stable hyperthyroidism and ophthalmopathy were separated using 13 V-J signatures.

The sequenced material came from blood. The receptor was isolated from a woman younger than 45 with Graves' hyperthyroidism that later progressed to Graves' ophthalmopathy. This chain joins TRBV5-8 and TRBJ2-1, with 8 bases identical to TRBD1. This CDR3 reads CASSSPDRGQFF. CDR3 coding DNA: TGTGCCAGCAGCTCCCCCGACAGGGGGCAGTTCTTC.